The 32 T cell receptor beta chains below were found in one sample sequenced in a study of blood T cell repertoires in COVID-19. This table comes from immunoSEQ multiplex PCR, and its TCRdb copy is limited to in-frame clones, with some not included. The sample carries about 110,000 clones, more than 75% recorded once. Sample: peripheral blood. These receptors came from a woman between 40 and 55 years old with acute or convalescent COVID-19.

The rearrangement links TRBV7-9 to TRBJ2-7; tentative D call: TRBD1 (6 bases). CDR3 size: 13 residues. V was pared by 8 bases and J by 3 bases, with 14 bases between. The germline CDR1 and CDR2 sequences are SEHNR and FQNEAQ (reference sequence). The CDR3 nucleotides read TGTGCCAGCGGATCGGACAGTTACTACGAGCAGTACTTC. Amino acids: CASGSDSYYEQYF. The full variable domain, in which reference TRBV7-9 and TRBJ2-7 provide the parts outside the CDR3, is DTGVSQNPRHKITKRGQNVTFRCDPISEHNRLYWYRQTLGQGPEFLTYFQNEAQLEKSRLLSDRFSAERPKGSFSTLEIQRTEQGDSAMYLCASGSDSYYEQYFGPGTRLTVT.

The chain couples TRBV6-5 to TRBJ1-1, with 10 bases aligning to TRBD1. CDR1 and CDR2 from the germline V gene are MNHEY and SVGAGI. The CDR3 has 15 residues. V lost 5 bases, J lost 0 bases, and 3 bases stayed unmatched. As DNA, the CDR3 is TGTGCCAGCAGTAGACAGGGGGCCATGAACACTGAAGCTTTCTTT. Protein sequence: CASSRQGAMNTEAFF.

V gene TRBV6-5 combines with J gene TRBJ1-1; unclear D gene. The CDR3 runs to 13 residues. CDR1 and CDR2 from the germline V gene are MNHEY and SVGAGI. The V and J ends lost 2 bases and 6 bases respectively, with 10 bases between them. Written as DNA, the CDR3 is TGTGCCAGCAGTTACACCGAGATGTCTGAAGCTTTCTTT. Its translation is CASSYTEMSEAFF.

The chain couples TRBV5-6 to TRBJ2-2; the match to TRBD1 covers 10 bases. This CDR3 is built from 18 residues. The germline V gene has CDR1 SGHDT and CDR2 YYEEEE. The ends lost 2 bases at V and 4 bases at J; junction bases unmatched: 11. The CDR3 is CASSFLTSDRGLTGELFF. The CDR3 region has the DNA TGTGCCAGCAGCTTCCTGACGAGTGACAGGGGGCTCACCGGGGAGCTGTTTTTT.

The CDR3 reads CAWSVRVQETQYF. DNA of the CDR3: TGTGCCTGGAGTGTGCGAGTCCAAGAGACCCAGTACTTC. The chain joins TRBV30 to TRBJ2-5; D not resolved. V lost 0 bases to trimming and J lost 1 base, with 6 bases between them. The CDR3 runs 13 residues. CDR1 and CDR2 (germline): GTSNPN, SVGIG (reference sequence).

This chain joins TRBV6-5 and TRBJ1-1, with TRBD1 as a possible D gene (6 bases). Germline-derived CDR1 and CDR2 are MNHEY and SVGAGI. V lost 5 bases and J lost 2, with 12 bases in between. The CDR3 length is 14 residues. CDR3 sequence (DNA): TGTGCCAGCAGTAGTACAGGGAGAAACACTGAAGCTTTCTTT. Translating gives CASSSTGRNTEAFF.

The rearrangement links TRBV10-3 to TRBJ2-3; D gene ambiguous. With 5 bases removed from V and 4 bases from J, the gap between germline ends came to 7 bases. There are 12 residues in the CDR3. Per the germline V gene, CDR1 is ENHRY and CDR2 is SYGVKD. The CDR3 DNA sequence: TGTGCCATCAGTACAATCGCAGATACGCAGTATTTT. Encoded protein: CAISTIADTQYF.

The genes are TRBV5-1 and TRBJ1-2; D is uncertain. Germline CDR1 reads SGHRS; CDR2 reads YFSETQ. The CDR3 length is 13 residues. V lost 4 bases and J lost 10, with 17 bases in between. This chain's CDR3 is CASSVDFPETYTF. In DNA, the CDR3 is TGCGCCAGCAGCGTGGACTTTCCCGAAACCTACACCTTC.

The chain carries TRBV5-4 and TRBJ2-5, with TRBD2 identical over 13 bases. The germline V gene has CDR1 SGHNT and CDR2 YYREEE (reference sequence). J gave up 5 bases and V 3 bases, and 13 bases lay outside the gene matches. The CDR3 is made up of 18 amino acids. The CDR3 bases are TGTGCCAGCAGCTGGGGGTTTAGACTAGCGGGGGGAACGGAGACCCAGTACTTC. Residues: CASSWGFRLAGGTETQYF.

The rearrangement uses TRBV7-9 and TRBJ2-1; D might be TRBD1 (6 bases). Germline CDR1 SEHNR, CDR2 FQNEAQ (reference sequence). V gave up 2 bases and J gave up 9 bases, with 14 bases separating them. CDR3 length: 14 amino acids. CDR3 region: CASSLTQGEGEQFF. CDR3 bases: TGTGCCAGCAGCTTAACACAGGGCGAGGGTGAGCAGTTCTTC.

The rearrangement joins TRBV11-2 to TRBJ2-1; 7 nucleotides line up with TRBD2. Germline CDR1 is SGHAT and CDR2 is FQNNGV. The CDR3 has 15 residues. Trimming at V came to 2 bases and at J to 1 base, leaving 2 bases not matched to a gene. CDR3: CASSLTGGSYNEQFF. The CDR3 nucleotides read TGTGCCAGCAGCTTAACCGGGGGGTCCTACAATGAGCAGTTCTTC.

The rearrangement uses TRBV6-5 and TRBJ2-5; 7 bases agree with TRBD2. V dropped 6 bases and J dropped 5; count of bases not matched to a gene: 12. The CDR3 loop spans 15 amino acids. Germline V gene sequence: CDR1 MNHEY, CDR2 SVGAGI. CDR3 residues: CASSRLAAMEETQYF. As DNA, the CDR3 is TGTGCCAGCAGCCGTCTAGCGGCGATGGAGGAGACCCAGTACTTC.

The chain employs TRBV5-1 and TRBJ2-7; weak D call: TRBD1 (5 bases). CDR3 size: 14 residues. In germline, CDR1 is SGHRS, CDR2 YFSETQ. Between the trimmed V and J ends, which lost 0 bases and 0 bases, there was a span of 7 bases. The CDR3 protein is CASSLGQSSYEQYF. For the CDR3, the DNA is TGCGCCAGCAGCTTGGGACAGAGCTCCTACGAGCAGTACTTC. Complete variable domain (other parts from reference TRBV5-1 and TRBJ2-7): KAGVTQTPRYLIKTRGQQVTLSCSPISGHRSVSWYQQTPGQGLQFLFEYFSETQRNKGNFPGRFSGRQFSNSRSEMNVSTLELGDSALYLCASSLGQSSYEQYFGPGTRLTVT.

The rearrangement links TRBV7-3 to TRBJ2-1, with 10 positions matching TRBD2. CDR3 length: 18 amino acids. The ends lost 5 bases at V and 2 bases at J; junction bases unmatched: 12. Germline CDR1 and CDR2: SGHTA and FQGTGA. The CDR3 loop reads CASSPRPRSGGAYNEQFF. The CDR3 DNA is TGTGCCAGCAGCCCGCGACCTCGAAGCGGGGGGGCCTACAATGAGCAGTTCTTC.

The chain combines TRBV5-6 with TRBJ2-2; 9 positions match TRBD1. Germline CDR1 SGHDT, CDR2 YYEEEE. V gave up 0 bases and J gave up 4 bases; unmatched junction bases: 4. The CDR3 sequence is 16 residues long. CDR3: CASSLVETGGTGELFF. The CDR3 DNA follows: TGTGCCAGCAGCTTGGTTGAGACAGGGGGCACCGGGGAGCTGTTTTTT. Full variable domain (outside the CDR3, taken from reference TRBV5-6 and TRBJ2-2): DAGVTQSPTHLIKTRGQQVTLRCSPKSGHDTVSWYQQALGQGPQFIFQYYEEEERQRGNFPDRFSGHQFPNYSSELNVNALLLGDSALYLCASSLVETGGTGELFFGEGSRLTVL.

The CDR3 protein is CASSQRREGGYTF. Written as DNA, the CDR3 is TGTGCCAGCAGCCAACGCAGGGAGGGAGGCTACACCTTC. The chain recombines TRBV16 with TRBJ1-2; possible D gene TRBD1, 5 bases. Deletions cut 2 bases from V and 8 bases from J, with 12 bases between. This CDR3 contains 13 residues. Germline V gives CDR1 KGHSY, CDR2 FQNENV.

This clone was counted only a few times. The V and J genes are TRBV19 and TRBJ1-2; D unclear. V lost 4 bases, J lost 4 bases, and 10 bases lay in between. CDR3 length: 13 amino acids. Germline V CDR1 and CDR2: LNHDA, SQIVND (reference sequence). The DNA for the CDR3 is TGTGCCAGTAGTAGAGCAGGCCCCTATGGCTACACCTTC. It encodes CASSRAGPYGYTF.

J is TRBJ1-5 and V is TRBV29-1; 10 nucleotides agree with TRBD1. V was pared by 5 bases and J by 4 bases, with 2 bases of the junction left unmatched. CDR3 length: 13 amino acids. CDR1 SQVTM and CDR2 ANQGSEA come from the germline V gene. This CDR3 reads CSVWTGGNQPQHF. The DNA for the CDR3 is TGCAGCGTTTGGACAGGGGGTAATCAGCCCCAGCATTTT.

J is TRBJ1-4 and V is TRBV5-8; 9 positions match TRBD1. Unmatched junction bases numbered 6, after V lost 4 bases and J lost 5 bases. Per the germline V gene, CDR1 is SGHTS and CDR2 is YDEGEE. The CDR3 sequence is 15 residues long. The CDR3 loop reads CASSRQGVRNEKLFF. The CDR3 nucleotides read TGTGCCAGCAGCCGACAGGGGGTCAGGAATGAAAAACTGTTTTTT.

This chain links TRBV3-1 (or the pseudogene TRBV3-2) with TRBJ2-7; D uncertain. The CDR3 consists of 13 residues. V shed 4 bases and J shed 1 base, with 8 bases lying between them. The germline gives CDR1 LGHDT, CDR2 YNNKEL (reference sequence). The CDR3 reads CASSRSGSYEQYF. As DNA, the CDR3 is TGTGCCAGCAGCCGATCCGGTTCCTACGAGCAGTACTTC.

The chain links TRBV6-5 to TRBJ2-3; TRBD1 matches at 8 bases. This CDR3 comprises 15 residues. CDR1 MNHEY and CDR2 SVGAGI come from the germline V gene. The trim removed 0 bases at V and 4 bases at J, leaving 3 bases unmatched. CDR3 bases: TGTGCCAGCAGTTACTCGACAGGGGTGGCAGATACGCAGTATTTT. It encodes CASSYSTGVADTQYF.

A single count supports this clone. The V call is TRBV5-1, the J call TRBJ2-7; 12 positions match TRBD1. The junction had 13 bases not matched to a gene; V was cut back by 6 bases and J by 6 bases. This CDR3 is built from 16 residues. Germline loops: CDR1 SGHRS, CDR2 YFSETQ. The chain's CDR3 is CASTKITGQGAAEQYF. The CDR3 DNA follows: TGCGCCAGCACCAAGATTACGGGACAGGGGGCCGCCGAGCAGTACTTC.

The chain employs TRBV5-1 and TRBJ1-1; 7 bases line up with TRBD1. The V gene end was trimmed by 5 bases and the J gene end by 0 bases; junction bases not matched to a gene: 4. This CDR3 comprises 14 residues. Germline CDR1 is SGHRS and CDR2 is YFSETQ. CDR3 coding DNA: TGCGCCAGCAGTACAGGGGAGATGAACACTGAAGCTTTCTTT. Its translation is CASSTGEMNTEAFF.

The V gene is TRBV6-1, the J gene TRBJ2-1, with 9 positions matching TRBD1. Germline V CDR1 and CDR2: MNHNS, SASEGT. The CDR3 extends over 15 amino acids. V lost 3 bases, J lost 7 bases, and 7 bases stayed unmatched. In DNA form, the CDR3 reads TGTGCCAGCAGTGACCCGAACAGGGGGCGGAATGAGCAGTTCTTC. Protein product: CASSDPNRGRNEQFF.

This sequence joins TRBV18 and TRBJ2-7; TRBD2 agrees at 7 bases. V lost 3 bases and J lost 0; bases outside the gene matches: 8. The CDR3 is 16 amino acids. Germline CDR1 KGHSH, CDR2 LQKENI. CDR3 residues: CASSPREGSHSYEQYF. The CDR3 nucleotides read TGTGCCAGCTCACCGAGGGAGGGAAGTCACTCCTACGAGCAGTACTTC.

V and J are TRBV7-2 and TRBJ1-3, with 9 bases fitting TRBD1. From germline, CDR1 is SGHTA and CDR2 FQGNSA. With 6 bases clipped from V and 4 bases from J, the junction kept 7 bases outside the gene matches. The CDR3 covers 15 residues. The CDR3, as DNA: TGTGCCAGCAGTCCACAGGGGGCGCGAGGAAACACCATATATTTT. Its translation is CASSPQGARGNTIYF.

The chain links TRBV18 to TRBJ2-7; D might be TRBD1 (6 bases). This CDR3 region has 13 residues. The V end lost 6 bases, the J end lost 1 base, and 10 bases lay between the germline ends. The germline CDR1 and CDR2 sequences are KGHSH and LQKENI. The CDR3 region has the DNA TGTGCCAGCTCCTCCGGACAGTCCTACGAGCAGTACTTC. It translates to CASSSGQSYEQYF.

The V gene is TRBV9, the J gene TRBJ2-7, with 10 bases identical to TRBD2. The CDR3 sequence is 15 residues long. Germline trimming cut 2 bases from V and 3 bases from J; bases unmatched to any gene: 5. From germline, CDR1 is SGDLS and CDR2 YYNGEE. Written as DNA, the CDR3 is TGTGCCAGCAGCGTGGGGGGGACTAGCGTCTACGAGCAGTACTTC. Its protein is CASSVGGTSVYEQYF.

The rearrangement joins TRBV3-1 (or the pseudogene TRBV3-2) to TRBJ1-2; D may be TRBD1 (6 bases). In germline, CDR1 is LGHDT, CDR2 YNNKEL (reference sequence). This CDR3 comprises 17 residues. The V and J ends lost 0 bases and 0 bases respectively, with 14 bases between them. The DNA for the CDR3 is TGTGCCAGCAGCCAAGAGAGAGGGGGACGAGCTAACTATGGCTACACCTTC. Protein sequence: CASSQERGGRANYGYTF.

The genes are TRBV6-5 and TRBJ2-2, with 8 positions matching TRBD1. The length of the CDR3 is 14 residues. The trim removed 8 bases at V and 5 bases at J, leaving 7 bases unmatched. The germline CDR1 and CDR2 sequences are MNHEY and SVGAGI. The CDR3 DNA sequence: TGTGCCAGCTTAGGACAGGGAAGAACCGGGGAGCTGTTTTTT. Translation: CASLGQGRTGELFF.

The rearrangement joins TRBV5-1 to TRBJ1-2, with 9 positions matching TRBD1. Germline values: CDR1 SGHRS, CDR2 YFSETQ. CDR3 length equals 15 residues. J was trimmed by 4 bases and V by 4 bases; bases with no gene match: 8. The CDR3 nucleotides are TGCGCCAGCAGCCCTGAGGACAGGGGACGCTATGGCTACACCTTC. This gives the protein CASSPEDRGRYGYTF.

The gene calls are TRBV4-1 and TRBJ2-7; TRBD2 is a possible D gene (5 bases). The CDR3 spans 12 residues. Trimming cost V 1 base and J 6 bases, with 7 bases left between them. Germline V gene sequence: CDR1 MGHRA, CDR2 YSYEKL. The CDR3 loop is CASSQGGLEQYF. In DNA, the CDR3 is TGCGCCAGCAGCCAAGGCGGGCTCGAGCAGTACTTC.